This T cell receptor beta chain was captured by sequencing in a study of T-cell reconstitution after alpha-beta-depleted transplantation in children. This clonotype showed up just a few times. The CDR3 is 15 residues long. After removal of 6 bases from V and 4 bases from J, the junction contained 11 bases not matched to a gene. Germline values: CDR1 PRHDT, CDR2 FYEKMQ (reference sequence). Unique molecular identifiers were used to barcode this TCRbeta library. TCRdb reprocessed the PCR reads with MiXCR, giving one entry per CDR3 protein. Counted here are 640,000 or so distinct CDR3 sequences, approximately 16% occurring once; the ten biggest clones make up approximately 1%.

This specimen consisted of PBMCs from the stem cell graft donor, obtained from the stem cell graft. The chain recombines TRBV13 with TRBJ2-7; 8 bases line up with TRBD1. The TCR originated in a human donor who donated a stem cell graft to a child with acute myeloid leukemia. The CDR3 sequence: CASSYDRGSLYEQYF. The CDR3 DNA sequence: TGTGCCAGCAGTTACGACAGGGGTTCGTTGTACGAGCAGTACTTC.